Listed below are T cell receptor beta chains from one sample, sequenced in a study of CD8 T cells in Susac syndrome. TCRdb redid the calling of the immunoSEQ multiplex PCR reads with MiXCR, one entry per CDR3 protein. The profile shows 200,000 or so distinct CDR3 sequences, roughly 96% of them singletons. The source material was CD4+ T cells from PBMCs. The receptors derive from a human donor with multiple sclerosis. The CDR3 runs from the conserved cysteine through the conserved F or W. The D gene is left open where the match is weak. Only part of the rows carry a size: once, few, many, or a class if the clone is expanded.

CDR3 protein,CDR3 DNA,clone size,J gene,D gene,V gene
CASGTGHTEAFF,TGTGCCAGCGGAACAGGGCACACTGAAGCTTTCTTT,once,TRBJ1-1,.,TRBV3-1
CASSPGTSQETQYF,TGCGCCAGCAGCCCCGGGACTAGCCAAGAGACCCAGTACTTC,.,TRBJ2-5,TRBD2,TRBV5-1
CASGLGDRGGEQYF,TGTGCTAGTGGTTTGGGCGACAGGGGAGGCGAGCAGTACTTC,.,TRBJ2-7,TRBD1,TRBV12-5
CASSPGPAHEQYF,TGTGCCAGCTCACCGGGGCCTGCCCACGAGCAGTACTTC,.,TRBJ2-7,.,TRBV18
CSASLRGLYGYTF,TGCAGTGCTAGCCTCAGGGGGCTCTATGGCTACACCTTC,once,TRBJ1-2,TRBD1,TRBV20-1
CASSRYMDYNEQFF,TGTGCCAGCAGCCGGTATATGGACTACAATGAGCAGTTCTTC,.,TRBJ2-1,.,TRBV3-1
CASSLAWRGGLNEQFF,TGCGCCAGCAGCTTGGCCTGGCGGGGGGGCCTTAATGAGCAGTTCTTC,.,TRBJ2-1,TRBD2,TRBV5-1
CASSVSPWVDTQYF,TGTGCCAGCAGCGTATCCCCTTGGGTAGATACGCAGTATTTT,.,TRBJ2-3,.,TRBV9
CASSLRRVAYEQYF,TGTGCCAGCAGCTTAAGGCGGGTTGCCTACGAGCAGTACTTC,.,TRBJ2-7,.,TRBV11-2
CSALKVYEQYF,TGCAGTGCTCTCAAGGTCTACGAGCAGTACTTC,few,TRBJ2-7,.,TRBV20-1
CAWSRGTNTEAFF,TGTGCCTGGTCAAGGGGAACGAACACTGAAGCTTTCTTT,.,TRBJ1-1,.,TRBV30
CSADTGLNYGYTF,TGCAGTGCCGATACCGGGCTCAACTATGGCTACACCTTC,.,TRBJ1-2,.,TRBV20-1
CASSLSWEAGYTF,TGTGCCAGCAGCTTGTCTTGGGAGGCTGGCTACACCTTC,.,TRBJ1-2,.,TRBV11-2
CSASLAGVPYEQYF,TGCAGTGCTAGTTTAGCGGGGGTTCCCTACGAGCAGTACTTC,.,TRBJ2-7,TRBD2,TRBV20-1
CAWSPPAGYEQYF,TGTGCCTGGAGTCCCCCCGCGGGGTACGAGCAGTACTTC,.,TRBJ2-7,.,TRBV30
CSAILATGYNEQFF,TGCAGTGCAATTCTAGCGACGGGCTACAATGAGCAGTTCTTC,.,TRBJ2-1,.,TRBV20-1
CASSGPNTEAFF,TGTGCCTCGTCGGGGCCGAACACTGAAGCTTTCTTT,.,TRBJ1-1,.,TRBV27
CSAATYTDTQYF,TGCAGTGCCGCTACCTACACAGATACGCAGTATTTT,.,TRBJ2-3,.,TRBV20-1
CSVRRDEQFF,TGCAGCGTGAGGCGGGATGAGCAGTTCTTC,.,TRBJ2-1,.,TRBV29-1
CASSQGTEGRIETQYF,TGTGCCAGCAGCCAAGGTACTGAGGGCCGGATCGAGACCCAGTACTTC,.,TRBJ2-5,.,TRBV14
CASSQVSSSYEQYF,TGTGCCAGCAGCCAAGTTAGTTCCTCCTACGAGCAGTACTTC,.,TRBJ2-7,.,TRBV3-1
CASSVTVGRTEAFF,TGTGCCAGCAGCGTAACGGTTGGGCGGACTGAAGCTTTCTTT,.,TRBJ1-1,.,TRBV9
CASTRVGYYGYTF,TGTGCCAGCACACGAGTCGGTTACTATGGCTACACCTTC,.,TRBJ1-2,.,TRBV2
CASRNSGNTIYF,TGTGCCAGCAGGAACTCTGGAAACACCATATATTTT,.,TRBJ1-3,.,TRBV12-3/TRBV12-4
CAWTGRQGDSPLHF,TGTGCCTGGACTGGGAGACAGGGAGATTCACCCCTCCACTTT,.,TRBJ1-6,TRBD1,TRBV30